A single sample is the source of the 9 T cell receptor beta chains below, sequenced in a study of blood T cell repertoires in COVID-19 (dated by TCRdb to 2018 to 2021). Library preparation was by the immunoSEQ multiplex PCR assay. As stored in TCRdb, this immuneACCESS dataset retains in-frame rearrangements with V and J assigned. A fraction of the clones does not appear; measured against another copy, unresolved V genes explain less than half of the discrepancy, and the remainder lacks a known reason. Recorded for this sample are some 100,000 clones; around 86% of them occurred a single time. The top ten clones comprise 20% to 30% of the sample. The sequenced sample consisted of peripheral blood. The receptors were gathered from a human donor in a cohort sampled during active COVID-19.

The CDR3 DNA is TGTGCCAGCAGCTTGGACAGGACCAATTCACCCCTCCACTTT. This gives the protein CASSLDRTNSPLHF. This chain links TRBV5-4 with TRBJ1-6; a weak D match, TRBD1 (5 bases). There are 14 residues in the CDR3. With 0 bases removed from V and 7 bases from J, the gap between germline ends came to 8 bases. Germline CDR1 and CDR2: SGHNT and YYREEE (reference sequence).

The J gene is TRBJ2-3, the V gene TRBV9, with 12 bases identical to TRBD2. Germline CDR1 SGDLS, CDR2 YYNGEE. This CDR3 comprises 16 residues. With 6 bases clipped from V and 2 bases from J, the junction kept 7 bases outside the gene matches. This chain's CDR3 is CASNPTSGGPTDTQYF. DNA for the CDR3: TGTGCCAGCAACCCTACTAGCGGGGGGCCCACAGATACGCAGTATTTT. Based on the CDR3 plus reference TRBV9 and TRBJ2-3, the full variable domain is DSGVTQTPKHLITATGQRVTLRCSPRSGDLSVYWYQQSLDQGLQFLIQYYNGEERAKGNILERFSAQQFPDLHSELNLSSLELGDSALYFCASNPTSGGPTDTQYFGPGTRLTVL.

This chain connects TRBV7-9 to TRBJ2-3, with TRBD2 matching over 11 bases. This CDR3 is 19 amino acids long. The J segment lost 0 bases and the V segment lost 2 bases, leaving 10 bases of the junction unmatched. CDR1 SEHNR and CDR2 FQNEAQ come from the germline V gene (reference sequence). The CDR3 spells CASSLSVAGGDSSTDTQYF. CDR3 DNA: TGTGCCAGCAGCTTATCTGTAGCGGGGGGGGATTCTAGCACAGATACGCAGTATTTT.

This sequence joins TRBV29-1 and TRBJ1-1, with D possibly being TRBD1 (6 bases). From germline, CDR1 is SQVTM and CDR2 ANQGSEA. This CDR3 comprises 12 residues. Trimming shortened V by 5 bases and J by 11 bases, and 18 bases separated the two germline ends. The CDR3 region is CSVRAGDSFAFF. DNA of the CDR3: TGCAGCGTTCGGGCAGGGGATTCATTCGCTTTCTTT.

This sequence joins TRBV7-2 and TRBJ1-2; possibly TRBD1 for D (6 bases). V was trimmed by 5 bases and J by 2 bases, leaving 15 bases between them. CDR1 is SGHTA and CDR2 is FQGNSA in the germline V gene. CDR3 length equals 15 residues. The CDR3 here is CASSPSRGPNYGYTF. CDR3 in DNA: TGTGCCAGCAGCCCATCCAGGGGCCCAAACTATGGCTACACCTTC.

The rearrangement joins TRBV5-1 to TRBJ1-5; TRBD1 is a possible D gene (6 bases). Germline CDR1 SGHRS, CDR2 YFSETQ. The CDR3 is 16 amino acids. V was trimmed by 0 bases and J by 1 base, leaving 11 bases between them. This chain's CDR3 is CASSLEGGGSNQPQHF. The CDR3 DNA sequence: TGCGCCAGCAGCTTGGAAGGGGGGGGGAGCAATCAGCCCCAGCATTTT.

This chain joins TRBV5-4 and TRBJ2-7; 7 bases map to TRBD1. Per the germline V gene, CDR1 is SGHNT and CDR2 is YYREEE (reference sequence). The CDR3 spans 13 residues. Losses at the gene ends were 3 bases for V and 9 bases for J; bases not matched to a gene: 9. The chain's CDR3 is CASSSDRVGGQYF. As DNA, the CDR3 is TGTGCCAGCAGCTCAGACAGGGTGGGTGGGCAGTACTTC.

The V and J genes are TRBV29-1 and TRBJ2-5; D gene unclear. The germline V gene has CDR1 SQVTM and CDR2 ANQGSEA. V lost 7 bases and J 1 base, leaving 10 bases between the germline ends. The CDR3 contains 12 residues. The CDR3 sequence is CSGKRSQETQYF. CDR3 in DNA: TGCAGCGGAAAGAGATCCCAAGAGACCCAGTACTTC.

The table lists this clone with a few counts. The chain has TRBV5-8 and TRBJ1-3; 8 bases map to TRBD1. The V and J ends lost 2 bases and 4 bases, in that order; junction bases with no gene match: 2. The CDR3 is 14 amino acids. Germline V gives CDR1 SGHTS, CDR2 YDEGEE. The CDR3 DNA sequence: TGTGCCAGCAGCTTTAGGGACAGGGGAAACACCATATATTTT. Translation: CASSFRDRGNTIYF.